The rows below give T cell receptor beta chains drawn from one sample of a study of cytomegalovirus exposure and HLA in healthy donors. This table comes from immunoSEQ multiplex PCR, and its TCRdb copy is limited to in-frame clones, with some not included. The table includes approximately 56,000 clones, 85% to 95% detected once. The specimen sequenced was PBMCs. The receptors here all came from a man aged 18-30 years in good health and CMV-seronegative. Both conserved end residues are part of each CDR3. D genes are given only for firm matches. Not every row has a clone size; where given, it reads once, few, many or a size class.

CDR3: CASSVGLADVLGEQFF
DNA: TGTGCCAGCAGCGTAGGGCTAGCCGACGTCCTGGGGGAGCAGTTCTTC
J: TRBJ2-1
size: -
D: -
V: TRBV9

CDR3: CASSQVDFGTSTQETQYF
DNA: TGCGCCAGCAGCCAAGTTGACTTCGGGACTAGTACACAAGAGACCCAGTACTTC
J: TRBJ2-5
size: -
D: TRBD2
V: TRBV4-1

CDR3: CASSPSLPTGALSGNTIYF
DNA: TGTGCCAGCTCACCATCTCTCCCGACAGGGGCTCTCTCTGGAAACACCATATATTTT
J: TRBJ1-3
size: few
D: TRBD1
V: TRBV18

CDR3: CASSASTGTDTQYF
DNA: TGTGCCAGCAGTGCCTCGACAGGCACAGATACGCAGTATTTT
J: TRBJ2-3
size: -
D: -
V: TRBV27

CDR3: CASSTLRRSEQYF
DNA: TGTGCCAGCAGCACTCTGAGGCGGAGCGAGCAGTACTTC
J: TRBJ2-7
size: few
D: -
V: TRBV21-1

CDR3: CASSASISRVIEDTDTQYF
DNA: TGTGCCAGCAGCGCCTCCATTTCCAGGGTCATTGAAGACACAGATACGCAGTATTTT
J: TRBJ2-3
size: -
D: -
V: TRBV9

CDR3: CASSHQGAQGQPQHF
DNA: TGTGCCAGCAGTCATCAGGGGGCGCAGGGTCAGCCCCAGCATTTT
J: TRBJ1-5
size: -
D: TRBD1
V: TRBV28

CDR3: CASSAHRGSEQYF
DNA: TGTGCCAGCAGTGCTCACAGGGGATCCGAGCAGTACTTC
J: TRBJ2-7
size: -
D: TRBD1
V: TRBV27

CDR3: CASCYSQGSWVAEAFF
DNA: TGTGCCAGCTGCTATTCTCAGGGGTCTTGGGTGGCTGAAGCTTTCTTT
J: TRBJ1-1
size: -
D: -
V: TRBV18

CDR3: CASSLRTDTNYGYTF
DNA: TGTGCCAGCAGCTTAAGGACAGACACAAATTATGGCTACACCTTC
J: TRBJ1-2
size: -
D: -
V: TRBV7-8

CDR3: CASSSPLTSGSFHEQFF
DNA: TGTGCCAGCAGTTCCCCTCTTACTAGCGGGAGTTTCCATGAGCAGTTCTTC
J: TRBJ2-1
size: -
D: TRBD2
V: TRBV27

CDR3: CASSIFHLGGANQPQHF
DNA: TGTGCCAGTAGTATTTTCCACCTAGGGGGAGCCAATCAGCCCCAGCATTTT
J: TRBJ1-5
size: -
D: -
V: TRBV19

CDR3: CASSQDGGPGETQYF
DNA: TGCGCCAGCAGCCAAGATGGGGGCCCAGGGGAGACCCAGTACTTC
J: TRBJ2-5
size: -
D: -
V: TRBV4-1

CDR3: CASSYSGPGKNIQYF
DNA: TGTGCCAGCAGTTACTCGGGGCCAGGGAAAAACATTCAGTACTTC
J: TRBJ2-4
size: -
D: -
V: TRBV6-5

CDR3: CASSSWTSGADTQYF
DNA: TGTGCCAGCAGCTCATGGACTAGCGGAGCAGATACGCAGTATTTT
J: TRBJ2-3
size: -
D: TRBD2
V: TRBV5-5

CDR3: CASSSGQGTYEQYF
DNA: TGCGCCAGCAGCTCCGGACAGGGGACCTACGAGCAGTACTTC
J: TRBJ2-7
size: -
D: TRBD1
V: TRBV4-3

CDR3: CASTDRADIQYF
DNA: TGTGCCAGCACGGACAGGGCAGACATTCAGTACTTC
J: TRBJ2-4
size: once
D: TRBD1
V: TRBV7-9

CDR3: CASSVLAGVYNEQFF
DNA: TGTGCCAGCAGCGTATTAGCGGGAGTTTACAATGAGCAGTTCTTC
J: TRBJ2-1
size: -
D: TRBD2
V: TRBV9